This entry lists 18 T cell receptor beta chains sequenced from one sample in a study of blood T cell repertoires in COVID-19 (TCRdb year 2020). The library came from the immunoSEQ multiplex PCR assay. TCRdb stores this immuneACCESS table with in-frame sequences only. Part of the clones is absent; in the studies checked, under half of the shortfall reflects unresolved V genes, and no reason is known for the rest. Present in this sample are roughly 70,000 clones, roughly nine tenths of which were seen just once. The ten top clones hold roughly 1.5% of the sample. Sequencing input: peripheral blood. The receptors shown here come from a man in his 60s with acute or convalescent COVID-19.

In this sample, this clone turned up once. The chain is built from TRBV5-1 and TRBJ1-6, with D possibly matching TRBD1 (5 bases). The germline V gene has CDR1 SGHRS and CDR2 YFSETQ. V was clipped by 0 bases and J by 6 bases, with 13 bases between them. CDR3 length: 16 residues. DNA of the CDR3: TGCGCCAGCAGCTTGGAGGGGCAGACTTTTAATTCACCCCTCCACTTT. Residues: CASSLEGQTFNSPLHF.

The rearrangement joins TRBV27 to TRBJ1-5; TRBD1 is a possible D gene (5 bases). V gave up 1 base and J gave up 9 bases, with 13 bases separating them. The CDR3 is 14 amino acids. Germline values: CDR1 MNHEY, CDR2 SMNVEV (reference sequence). The DNA of the CDR3 is TGTGCCAGCAGTTTATTGGGCAGGGATGGGCCCCAGCATTTT. This sequence encodes CASSLLGRDGPQHF.

V gene TRBV5-1 combines with J gene TRBJ1-1; a weak D match, TRBD1 (6 bases). Germline CDR1 and CDR2: SGHRS and YFSETQ. The CDR3 runs to 14 residues. Trimming cost V 2 bases and J 1 base, with 9 bases left between them. The CDR3 region is CASSFSGANTEAFF. For the CDR3, the DNA is TGCGCCAGCAGCTTTTCAGGGGCGAACACTGAAGCTTTCTTT. Based on the CDR3 plus reference TRBV5-1 and TRBJ1-1, the full variable domain is KAGVTQTPRYLIKTRGQQVTLSCSPISGHRSVSWYQQTPGQGLQFLFEYFSETQRNKGNFPGRFSGRQFSNSRSEMNVSTLELGDSALYLCASSFSGANTEAFFGQGTRLTVV.

This clone was seen a few times. The V gene is TRBV11-2, the J gene TRBJ2-3; TRBD2 matches 7 bases. Germline V gives CDR1 SGHAT, CDR2 FQNNGV. J lost 12 bases, V lost 0 bases, and 9 bases had no gene match. CDR3 length: 14 amino acids. The CDR3 reads CASSLDRAGDRQYF. DNA of the CDR3: TGTGCCAGCAGCTTAGATCGTGCGGGGGACCGCCAGTATTTT.

The chain recombines TRBV27 with TRBJ1-1, with D perhaps matching TRBD1 (6 bases). Trimming took off 0 bases at V and 2 bases at J, with 7 bases between the two ends. The CDR3 has 14 amino acids. Germline V CDR1 and CDR2: MNHEY, SMNVEV (reference sequence). Here the CDR3 DNA reads TGTGCCAGCAGTTTATCTGGGGGCAACACTGAAGCTTTCTTT. This encodes CASSLSGGNTEAFF.

This clone was seen a single time. CDR3 nucleotides: TGTGCCAGCAGTGTACTTTCCCCCGGGACTAGCGCTGACGAGCAGTACTTC. Translating gives CASSVLSPGTSADEQYF. The rearrangement uses TRBV6-1 and TRBJ2-7; TRBD2 matches 10 bases. This CDR3 contains 17 residues. The J segment lost 5 bases and the V segment lost 4 bases, leaving 14 bases of the junction unmatched. Germline CDR1 is MNHNS and CDR2 is SASEGT.

V gene TRBV7-9 combines with J gene TRBJ2-3, with D maybe TRBD1 (5 bases). V was clipped by 5 bases and J by 2 bases, with 8 bases between them. This CDR3 is built from 13 residues. CDR1 is SEHNR, CDR2 FQNEAQ, per germline (reference sequence). The chain's CDR3 is CASSRGATDTQYF. For the CDR3, the DNA is TGTGCCAGCAGCCGTGGGGCCACAGATACGCAGTATTTT.

The chain employs TRBV5-5 and TRBJ1-1; D gene ambiguous. The CDR3 runs to 12 residues. V lost 6 bases to trimming and J lost 7 bases, with 13 bases between them. Looked up from germline, CDR1 is SGHKS and CDR2 is YYEKEE (reference sequence). The CDR3 here is CASTKGRGEAFF. The CDR3 DNA reads TGTGCCAGCACCAAAGGGCGGGGTGAAGCTTTCTTT.

The V and J genes are TRBV19 and TRBJ1-1; TRBD1 matches at 8 bases. The CDR3 has 15 residues. After removal of 8 bases from V and 5 bases from J, the junction contained 13 bases not matched to a gene. CDR1 LNHDA and CDR2 SQIVND come from the germline V gene (reference sequence). This CDR3 is CASGRTGRGETEAFF. The DNA of the CDR3 is TGTGCCAGTGGAAGGACAGGGAGGGGTGAGACTGAAGCTTTCTTT.

V gene TRBV2 combines with J gene TRBJ2-1, with D hard to call. CDR1 is SNHLY, CDR2 FYNNEI, per germline. V was trimmed by 4 bases and J by 0 bases, leaving 10 bases between them. The CDR3 sequence is 15 residues long. Written as DNA, the CDR3 is TGTGCCAGCAGTGGACTCGGTTCCTCCTACAATGAGCAGTTCTTC. Translated: CASSGLGSSYNEQFF.

The V and J genes are TRBV9 and TRBJ2-1, with 7 bases lining up with TRBD2. Germline loops: CDR1 SGDLS, CDR2 YYNGEE. The CDR3 sequence is 16 residues long. The V segment lost 2 bases and the J segment 7 bases; nucleotides outside the gene matches: 12. The CDR3 nucleotides read TGTGCCAGCAGCGTTGGGAGCGGGGAAGGTTGGAATGAGCAGTTCTTC. It encodes CASSVGSGEGWNEQFF.

The chain joins TRBV5-6 to TRBJ1-2; no firm D call. The CDR3 length is 12 residues. V was trimmed by 4 bases and J by 3 bases, leaving 7 bases between them. The germline V gene encodes CDR1 SGHDT and CDR2 YYEEEE. CDR3 sequence reads: CASSLGDYGYTF. CDR3 bases: TGTGCCAGCAGCCTCGGGGACTATGGCTACACCTTC. The entire variable domain, with the rest obtained from reference TRBV5-6 and TRBJ1-2, is as follows: DAGVTQSPTHLIKTRGQQVTLRCSPKSGHDTVSWYQQALGQGPQFIFQYYEEEERQRGNFPDRFSGHQFPNYSSELNVNALLLGDSALYLCASSLGDYGYTFGSGTRLTVV.

Note on this clone: Other DNA sequences in this sample translate to the same CDR3. This chain joins TRBV6-1 and TRBJ1-1; 7 positions agree with TRBD1. The CDR3 spans 14 residues. Unmatched junction bases numbered 5, after V lost 2 bases and J lost 5 bases. CDR1 MNHNS and CDR2 SASEGT come from the germline V gene. This CDR3 is CASSERTGVTEAFF. The CDR3 DNA is TGTGCCAGCAGTGAAAGAACAGGGGTTACTGAAGCTTTCTTT.

The gene calls are TRBV6-4 and TRBJ2-2, with D perhaps TRBD1 (6 bases). CDR1 MRHNA and CDR2 SNTAGT come from the germline V gene. This CDR3 comprises 14 residues. V was pared by 6 bases and J by 4 bases, with 12 bases between. In nucleotides, the CDR3 is TGTGCCAGCAGAACAGGGATTGGCACCGGGGAGCTGTTTTTT. Its translation is CASRTGIGTGELFF.

The rearrangement joins TRBV5-1 to TRBJ1-2; D not resolved. The length of the CDR3 is 13 residues. V lost 3 bases to trimming and J lost 8 bases, with 14 bases between them. The germline V gene has CDR1 SGHRS and CDR2 YFSETQ. The CDR3 is CASSSDQRRGYTF. Here the CDR3 DNA reads TGCGCCAGCAGCTCCGATCAGCGAAGGGGCTACACCTTC.

This chain connects TRBV4-1 to TRBJ1-5; maybe TRBD1 (5 bases). Trimming removed 2 bases at V and 4 bases at J, with 9 bases between. The germline V gene has CDR1 MGHRA and CDR2 YSYEKL. The CDR3 has 14 amino acids. For the CDR3, the DNA is TGCGCCAGCAGCCAATTTCCAGGGAATCAGCCCCAGCATTTT. Amino acids: CASSQFPGNQPQHF.

This clone is a singleton in its sample. The chain employs TRBV5-4 and TRBJ2-7; 10 bases map to TRBD2. The length of the CDR3 is 15 residues. V shed 1 base and J 1 base; nucleotides not matched to a gene: 2. Germline V gene sequence: CDR1 SGHNT, CDR2 YYREEE (reference sequence). CDR3 residues: CASSLRAGGSYEQYF. CDR3 DNA: TGTGCCAGCAGCTTGAGAGCGGGGGGGTCCTACGAGCAGTACTTC. Full variable domain (outside the CDR3, taken from reference TRBV5-4 and TRBJ2-7): ETGVTQSPTHLIKTRGQQVTLRCSSQSGHNTVSWYQQALGQGPQFIFQYYREEENGRGNFPPRFSGLQFPNYSSELNVNALELDDSALYLCASSLRAGGSYEQYFGPGTRLTVT.

This clone was observed once. This chain joins TRBV18 and TRBJ1-5; the match to TRBD1 covers 12 bases. CDR3 length: 15 amino acids. Germline V CDR1 and CDR2: KGHSH, LQKENI. The V segment lost 2 bases and the J segment 6 bases; nucleotides outside the gene matches: 2. Here the CDR3 DNA reads TGTGCCAGCTCACCAGGGGGACAGGGGGCTCAGCCCCAGCATTTT. Protein product: CASSPGGQGAQPQHF.